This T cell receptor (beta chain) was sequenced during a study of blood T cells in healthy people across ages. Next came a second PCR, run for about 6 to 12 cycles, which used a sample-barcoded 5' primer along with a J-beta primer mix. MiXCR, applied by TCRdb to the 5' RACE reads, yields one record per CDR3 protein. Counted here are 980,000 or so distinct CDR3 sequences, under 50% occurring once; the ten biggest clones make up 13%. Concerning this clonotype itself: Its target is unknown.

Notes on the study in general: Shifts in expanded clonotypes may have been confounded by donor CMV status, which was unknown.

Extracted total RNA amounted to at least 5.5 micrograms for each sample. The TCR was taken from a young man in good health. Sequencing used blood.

CDR3 residues: CATSDSGGFTDTQYF. Here the CDR3 DNA reads TGTGCCACCAGTGATAGCGGGGGGTTCACAGATACGCAGTATTTT. The rearrangement links TRBV24-1 to TRBJ2-3, with 9 nucleotides matching TRBD2. CDR3 length: 15 amino acids. CDR1 and CDR2 (germline): KGHDR, SFDVKD. The V segment lost 3 bases and the J segment 2 bases; nucleotides outside the gene matches: 2.